A single sample is the source of the 9 T cell receptor beta chains below, sequenced in a study of OX40 agonist ivuxolimab in advanced cancers. Clones were read by immunoSEQ multiplex PCR, and TCRdb kept only the in-frame ones, dropping some. Among around 100,000 clones listed, roughly 89% were seen once. Source: CD4+ or CD8+ T cells sorted from blood, taken in a trial of the OX40 agonist ivuxolimab. All receptors derive from an adult with an advanced solid tumor such as melanoma, head and neck, liver or kidney cancer.

CDR3 in DNA: TGTGCCAGCAGCGCTGGGGCGGGAGGCCTACGGACAGATACGCAGTATTTT. Translated, it gives CASSAGAGGLRTDTQYF. The chain links TRBV7-2 to TRBJ2-3; 8 positions agree with TRBD2. CDR3 length: 17 residues. The germline CDR1 and CDR2 sequences are SGHTA and FQGNSA. The V segment lost 5 bases and the J segment 3 bases; nucleotides outside the gene matches: 13. The variable domain in full, completed from reference TRBV7-2 and TRBJ2-3, reads GAGVSQSPSNKVTEKGKDVELRCDPISGHTALYWYRQSLGQGLEFLIYFQGNSAPDKSGLPSDRFSAERTGGSVSTLTIQRTQQEDSAVYLCASSAGAGGLRTDTQYFGPGTRLTVL.

The rearrangement uses TRBV20-1 and TRBJ2-7; a weak D match, TRBD2 (5 bases). V shed 5 bases and J shed 5 bases, with 10 bases lying between them. CDR3 size: 11 residues. Germline lookup yields CDR1 DFQATT and CDR2 SNEGSKA (reference sequence). CDR3 DNA: TGCAGTGCTGCCCAGAGGGACGAGCAGTACTTC. This encodes CSAAQRDEQYF.

The chain is built from TRBV20-1 and TRBJ2-5, with D hard to call. The V end lost 4 bases, the J end lost 5 bases, and 8 bases lay between the germline ends. This CDR3 is built from 11 residues. Germline lookup yields CDR1 DFQATT and CDR2 SNEGSKA (reference sequence). CDR3 sequence: CSAKVAETQYF. CDR3 in DNA: TGCAGTGCTAAGGTGGCGGAGACCCAGTACTTC.

The J gene is TRBJ1-6, the V gene TRBV5-1; TRBD1 matches at 8 bases. The trim removed 2 bases at V and 10 bases at J, leaving 5 bases unmatched. The CDR3 is 14 amino acids. Germline CDR1 reads SGHRS; CDR2 reads YFSETQ. As DNA, the CDR3 is TGCGCCAGCAGCTTTGGACAGGGAAGGTCACCCCTCCACTTT. Translated, it gives CASSFGQGRSPLHF.

V and J are TRBV28 and TRBJ2-1, with TRBD2 matching over 7 bases. This CDR3 has 15 residues. With 3 bases clipped from V and 6 bases from J, the junction kept 8 bases outside the gene matches. The germline CDR1 and CDR2 sequences are MDHEN and SYDVKM. The CDR3 region has the DNA TGTGCCAGCAGTTTTCTTAGCGGGTTAACCAATGAGCAGTTCTTC. Its translation: CASSFLSGLTNEQFF. The full variable domain, completed using reference TRBV28 and TRBJ2-1, is DVKVTQSSRYLVKRTGEKVFLECVQDMDHENMFWYRQDPGLGLRLIYFSYDVKMKEKGDIPEGYSVSREKKERFSLILESASTNQTSMYLCASSFLSGLTNEQFFGPGTRLTVL.

V and J are TRBV27 and TRBJ2-7; TRBD1 matches 8 bases. The CDR3 consists of 14 residues. After removal of 2 bases from V and 8 bases from J, the junction contained 8 bases not matched to a gene. The germline V gene encodes CDR1 MNHEY and CDR2 SMNVEV (reference sequence). The CDR3 here is CASSLRGQGAQQYF. The CDR3 coding sequence is TGTGCCAGCAGTTTACGTGGACAGGGAGCCCAGCAGTACTTC.

This chain joins TRBV7-8 and TRBJ2-7; TRBD1 aligns across 9 bases. Germline CDR1 SGHVS, CDR2 FQNEAQ. V lost 4 bases to trimming and J lost 6 bases; unmatched junction nucleotides: 10. This CDR3 has 15 amino acids. The CDR3 nucleotides are TGTGCCAGCAGCTCAATCACGGGACAGGGATCCGAGCAGTACTTC. Its protein is CASSSITGQGSEQYF.

The genes are TRBV18 and TRBJ1-2; a weak D match, TRBD1 (5 bases). The CDR3 is 13 residues long. Germline CDR1 is KGHSH and CDR2 is LQKENI. The germline V and J ends were trimmed by 5 bases and 7 bases, with 14 bases remaining between them. This CDR3 reads CASSAGSTAGYTF. In DNA form, the CDR3 reads TGTGCCAGCTCAGCGGGATCGACAGCTGGCTACACCTTC.

This chain joins TRBV30 and TRBJ1-5; 9 nucleotides line up with TRBD1. Unmatched junction bases numbered 3, after V lost 0 bases and J lost 6 bases. Looked up from germline, CDR1 is GTSNPN and CDR2 is SVGIG (reference sequence). This CDR3 region has 14 residues. This CDR3 is CAWSVRQGVQPQHF. CDR3 bases: TGTGCCTGGAGTGTACGACAGGGGGTTCAGCCCCAGCATTTT.